A selection of T cell receptor beta chains follows, all from one sample in a study of cytomegalovirus exposure and HLA in healthy donors. The repertoire was sequenced with immunoSEQ multiplex PCR; TCRdb's copy has only in-frame clones and lacks some. The sample has tens of thousands of clones; around 90% are singletons. The sequenced sample was PBMCs. Receptors originate from a woman under 30 in good health and CMV-seropositive. The CDR3 runs from the conserved cysteine through the conserved F or W. Fields, in order: D gene, CDR3 length, clone size, V gene, J gene, CDR3 DNA, CDR3 protein. A D gene is named only where the DNA matches it firmly. The listing skips clone size in some rows; elsewhere it reads once, few, many or a size class.

d_call: .
cdr3_length: 17
clone_size: once
v_call: TRBV28
j_call: TRBJ1-6
cdr3_nt: TGTGCCAGCAGCAAACCGGACAGTTATGAGTATAATTCACCCCTCCACTTT
cdr3_aa: CASSKPDSYEYNSPLHF

d_call: .
cdr3_length: 15
clone_size: .
v_call: TRBV7-9
j_call: TRBJ2-3
cdr3_nt: TGTGCCAGCAGCGGGCAGGGCGCTAGCACAGATACGCAGTATTTT
cdr3_aa: CASSGQGASTDTQYF

d_call: .
cdr3_length: 17
clone_size: .
v_call: TRBV12-5
j_call: TRBJ1-4
cdr3_nt: TGTGCTAGTGGTTTGGGGTTCGGGGGGCTCGGTAATGAAAAACTGTTTTTT
cdr3_aa: CASGLGFGGLGNEKLFF

d_call: .
cdr3_length: 16
clone_size: .
v_call: TRBV7-9
j_call: TRBJ1-3
cdr3_nt: TGTGCCAGCAGCTTACCTCAGGGCATCTCTGGAAACACCATATATTTT
cdr3_aa: CASSLPQGISGNTIYF

d_call: TRBD1
cdr3_length: 16
clone_size: .
v_call: TRBV9
j_call: TRBJ1-4
cdr3_nt: TGTGCCAGCAGCTTGAGAGGGGACAGGGTTGCCGAAAAACTGTTTTTT
cdr3_aa: CASSLRGDRVAEKLFF

d_call: .
cdr3_length: 12
clone_size: .
v_call: TRBV29-1
j_call: TRBJ1-4
cdr3_nt: TGCAGCGGGCATTCAACTAATGAAAAACTGTTTTTT
cdr3_aa: CSGHSTNEKLFF

d_call: TRBD1
cdr3_length: 15
clone_size: .
v_call: TRBV2
j_call: TRBJ2-3
cdr3_nt: TGTGCCAGCAGGCCGGGACAGGGGGTCACAGATACGCAGTATTTT
cdr3_aa: CASRPGQGVTDTQYF

d_call: .
cdr3_length: 15
clone_size: few
v_call: TRBV14
j_call: TRBJ2-2
cdr3_nt: TGTGCCAGCAGCCAAAAAAGGGGTTTCACCGGGGAGCTGTTTTTT
cdr3_aa: CASSQKRGFTGELFF

d_call: TRBD1
cdr3_length: 15
clone_size: .
v_call: TRBV7-2
j_call: TRBJ2-7
cdr3_nt: TGTGCCAGCAGCTTTAGGTCAGGGGGCTCCTACGAGCAGTACTTC
cdr3_aa: CASSFRSGGSYEQYF

d_call: .
cdr3_length: 14
clone_size: .
v_call: TRBV2
j_call: TRBJ2-7
cdr3_nt: TGTGCCAGCTCTTTCGCTCAACCTAACTACGAGCAGTACTTC
cdr3_aa: CASSFAQPNYEQYF

d_call: TRBD1
cdr3_length: 14
clone_size: .
v_call: TRBV30
j_call: TRBJ1-1
cdr3_nt: TGTGCCTGGAGATACCAGGGGGCGAAGACTGAAGCTTTCTTT
cdr3_aa: CAWRYQGAKTEAFF

d_call: .
cdr3_length: 13
clone_size: .
v_call: TRBV5-1
j_call: TRBJ2-7
cdr3_nt: TGCGCCAGCAGCTCCACTACAGGTTATGAGCAGTACTTC
cdr3_aa: CASSSTTGYEQYF

d_call: TRBD1
cdr3_length: 14
clone_size: .
v_call: TRBV5-1
j_call: TRBJ2-5
cdr3_nt: TGCGCCAGCAGCGGAGGACAGGGAGGAGAGACCCAGTACTTC
cdr3_aa: CASSGGQGGETQYF

d_call: .
cdr3_length: 12
clone_size: .
v_call: TRBV15
j_call: TRBJ1-2
cdr3_nt: TGTGCCACCAGCAGAGACATCTATGGCTACACCTTC
cdr3_aa: CATSRDIYGYTF

d_call: .
cdr3_length: 14
clone_size: .
v_call: TRBV5-1
j_call: TRBJ1-4
cdr3_nt: TGCGCCAGCCGCGAGGGAGGGACTAATGAAAAACTGTTTTTT
cdr3_aa: CASREGGTNEKLFF

d_call: TRBD1
cdr3_length: 17
clone_size: .
v_call: TRBV11-2
j_call: TRBJ1-4
cdr3_nt: TGTGCCAGCAGCTTAGTCCTGGTTAGGGGGCGAAATGAAAAACTGTTTTTT
cdr3_aa: CASSLVLVRGRNEKLFF

d_call: TRBD1
cdr3_length: 14
clone_size: .
v_call: TRBV18
j_call: TRBJ2-7
cdr3_nt: TGTGCCAGCTCATCGCAGGGGGCCACCTACGAGCAGTACTTC
cdr3_aa: CASSSQGATYEQYF

d_call: TRBD2
cdr3_length: 15
clone_size: .
v_call: TRBV9
j_call: TRBJ2-1
cdr3_nt: TGTGCCAGCAGCGTAGGAGGCGGGGGGGTGAATGAGCAGTTCTTC
cdr3_aa: CASSVGGGGVNEQFF

d_call: .
cdr3_length: 17
clone_size: .
v_call: TRBV28
j_call: TRBJ1-6
cdr3_nt: TGTGCCAGCAGTAAAGACAGAACCAGCTCCTATAATTCACCCCTCCACTTT
cdr3_aa: CASSKDRTSSYNSPLHF

d_call: .
cdr3_length: 14
clone_size: .
v_call: TRBV7-2
j_call: TRBJ1-1
cdr3_nt: TGTGCCAGCAGCCCACAACAGGGAACCACTGAAGCTTTCTTT
cdr3_aa: CASSPQQGTTEAFF

d_call: .
cdr3_length: 14
clone_size: .
v_call: TRBV10-3
j_call: TRBJ2-7
cdr3_nt: TGTGCCATCGGCTACGAGAGAGGGAACTACGAGCAGTACTTC
cdr3_aa: CAIGYERGNYEQYF

d_call: .
cdr3_length: 12
clone_size: once
v_call: TRBV28
j_call: TRBJ1-5
cdr3_nt: TGTGCCAGCAGCACAGGGACCGGATCACAGCATTTT
cdr3_aa: CASSTGTGSQHF

d_call: TRBD1
cdr3_length: 14
clone_size: few
v_call: TRBV28
j_call: TRBJ1-6
cdr3_nt: TGTGCCAGCATTGACAGGGGGTATAATTCACCCCTCCACTTT
cdr3_aa: CASIDRGYNSPLHF

d_call: TRBD2
cdr3_length: 15
clone_size: .
v_call: TRBV6-5
j_call: TRBJ2-1
cdr3_nt: TGTGCCAGCAGATTTAAGCGGGGCTCCTACAATGAGCAGTTCTTC
cdr3_aa: CASRFKRGSYNEQFF

d_call: .
cdr3_length: 13
clone_size: .
v_call: TRBV9
j_call: TRBJ2-2
cdr3_nt: TGTGCCAGCGGTACAGAAAACACCGGGGAGCTGTTTTTT
cdr3_aa: CASGTENTGELFF

d_call: .
cdr3_length: 14
clone_size: .
v_call: TRBV10-3
j_call: TRBJ2-7
cdr3_nt: TGTGCCATCAGTGAGTCGATAGGGGCCCACGAGCAGTACTTC
cdr3_aa: CAISESIGAHEQYF

d_call: TRBD1
cdr3_length: 15
clone_size: .
v_call: TRBV6-5
j_call: TRBJ1-1
cdr3_nt: TGTGCCAGCAGTTTCGGACAGGGAGAAAACACTGAAGCTTTCTTT
cdr3_aa: CASSFGQGENTEAFF

d_call: TRBD2
cdr3_length: 15
clone_size: once
v_call: TRBV2
j_call: TRBJ2-1
cdr3_nt: TGTGCCAGCGGAGAGCTAGCGGGGGGCTTGGATGAGCAGTTCTTC
cdr3_aa: CASGELAGGLDEQFF

d_call: TRBD1
cdr3_length: 15
clone_size: .
v_call: TRBV7-8
j_call: TRBJ1-6
cdr3_nt: TGTGCCAGCAGCTTAGAGGGGGCCGATAATTCACCCCTCCACTTT
cdr3_aa: CASSLEGADNSPLHF

d_call: .
cdr3_length: 12
clone_size: .
v_call: TRBV6-1
j_call: TRBJ1-6
cdr3_nt: TGTGCCAGCAGCGACAACAATTCACCCCTCCACTTT
cdr3_aa: CASSDNNSPLHF

d_call: TRBD2
cdr3_length: 19
clone_size: .
v_call: TRBV7-6
j_call: TRBJ2-5
cdr3_nt: TGTGCCAGCAGCGGGGACGGACTACGCGGGGGGGCGGGCCAAGAGACCCAGTACTTC
cdr3_aa: CASSGDGLRGGAGQETQYF

d_call: TRBD1
cdr3_length: 19
clone_size: once
v_call: TRBV4-1
j_call: TRBJ2-4
cdr3_nt: TGCGCCAGCAGCCAAAAAAAAGACGACAGGGCATTAGCCAAAAACATTCAGTACTTC
cdr3_aa: CASSQKKDDRALAKNIQYF

d_call: TRBD1
cdr3_length: 14
clone_size: few
v_call: TRBV13
j_call: TRBJ1-6
cdr3_nt: TGTGCCAGCAGCTTAGGACAGGGGAATTCACCCCTCCACTTT
cdr3_aa: CASSLGQGNSPLHF

d_call: .
cdr3_length: 15
clone_size: .
v_call: TRBV5-4
j_call: TRBJ2-5
cdr3_nt: TGTGCCAGCAACGTTGGACAGATCAGGACAGAGACCCAGTACTTC
cdr3_aa: CASNVGQIRTETQYF

d_call: .
cdr3_length: 15
clone_size: .
v_call: TRBV9
j_call: TRBJ1-4
cdr3_nt: TGTGCCAGCAGCGTAGGGATAGGGGGGGAAGAAAAACTGTTTTTT
cdr3_aa: CASSVGIGGEEKLFF

d_call: TRBD2
cdr3_length: 16
clone_size: once
v_call: TRBV7-2
j_call: TRBJ2-2
cdr3_nt: TGTGCCAGCAGCTCCTTGGGGACTAGGGGCACCGGGGAGCTGTTTTTT
cdr3_aa: CASSSLGTRGTGELFF

d_call: .
cdr3_length: 16
clone_size: .
v_call: TRBV5-4
j_call: TRBJ2-1
cdr3_nt: TGTGCCAGCAGCTTGGCGGGACTGGTAGGGTACAATGAGCAGTTCTTC
cdr3_aa: CASSLAGLVGYNEQFF

d_call: TRBD1
cdr3_length: 14
clone_size: .
v_call: TRBV28
j_call: TRBJ2-7
cdr3_nt: TGTGCCACCACCCGACAGGGGGGCTCCTACGAGCAGTACTTC
cdr3_aa: CATTRQGGSYEQYF

d_call: .
cdr3_length: 16
clone_size: .
v_call: TRBV4-1
j_call: TRBJ2-2
cdr3_nt: TGCGCCAGCAGCCAAGATACTCGACTAATCACCGGGGAGCTGTTTTTT
cdr3_aa: CASSQDTRLITGELFF

d_call: .
cdr3_length: 15
clone_size: .
v_call: TRBV7-9
j_call: TRBJ2-6
cdr3_nt: TGTGCCGAACCGGTAGGGGTGGACGGGGCCAACGTCCTGACTTTC
cdr3_aa: CAEPVGVDGANVLTF

d_call: TRBD1
cdr3_length: 15
clone_size: .
v_call: TRBV19
j_call: TRBJ2-2
cdr3_nt: TGTGCCAGTAGTATCTATGAGGGGGCGGACGGGGAGCTGTTTTTT
cdr3_aa: CASSIYEGADGELFF